The 20 T cell receptor beta chains given below trace back to one sample, sequenced in a study of cytomegalovirus exposure and HLA in healthy donors. The PCR was carried out with 60 Vbeta primers and 13 Jbeta primers. Measured with immunoSEQ multiplex PCR; TCRdb has only the in-frame clones, and not every one. Of under 50,000 clones listed, 72% were seen once; the top ten hold 6.3%. Sequenced sample: PBMCs. The source is a man aged 25 to 40 in good health and CMV-seronegative.

The chain couples TRBV10-1 to TRBJ2-3, with TRBD1 identical over 9 bases. Germline assignment: CDR1 WNHNN and CDR2 SYGVQD (reference sequence). There are 13 residues in the CDR3. J lost 4 bases, V lost 6 bases, and 2 bases had no gene match. CDR3 protein: CASRGQGSDTQYF. CDR3 DNA: TGCGCCAGCAGGGGACAGGGATCAGATACGCAGTATTTT.

Only one count was recorded for this clone. The chain carries TRBV6-1 and TRBJ2-5; 10 bases are a match to TRBD2. This CDR3 has 18 amino acids. Germline loops: CDR1 MNHNS, CDR2 SASEGT. V shed 4 bases, J shed 5 bases, and the junction held 16 bases outside the gene matches. The chain's CDR3 is CASSVSTGLAGVSETQYF. The DNA of the CDR3 is TGTGCCAGCAGTGTATCAACCGGGCTAGCGGGAGTGTCGGAGACCCAGTACTTC.

CDR3 sequence reads: CASSLQVNTEAFF. The CDR3, as DNA: TGTGCCAGCAGCTTGCAGGTGAACACTGAAGCTTTCTTT. J is TRBJ1-1 and V is TRBV11-2; D gene uncertain. The CDR3 has 13 residues. V lost 3 bases, J lost 0 bases, and 5 bases lay in between. Per germline, CDR1 SGHAT and CDR2 FQNNGV.

This sequence joins TRBV5-1 and TRBJ2-1; D is ambiguous. This CDR3 contains 13 residues. Trimming took 4 bases from V and 4 from J, leaving 9 bases between them. Germline V gene sequence: CDR1 SGHRS, CDR2 YFSETQ. As DNA, the CDR3 is TGCGCCAGCAGCCTTCTGGCTTACAATGAGCAGTTCTTC. Protein: CASSLLAYNEQFF.

This clone has just a few counts. This chain uses TRBV9 with TRBJ2-7; possibly TRBD1 for D (6 bases). Germline CDR1 SGDLS, CDR2 YYNGEE. V lost 2 bases, J lost 7 bases, and 13 bases lay in between. There are 13 residues in the CDR3. The CDR3: CASSVSGDEEQYF. DNA for the CDR3: TGTGCCAGCAGCGTTTCAGGGGATGAGGAGCAGTACTTC. The full variable domain, with the rest looked up from reference TRBV9 and TRBJ2-7, is DSGVTQTPKHLITATGQRVTLRCSPRSGDLSVYWYQQSLDQGLQFLIQYYNGEERAKGNILERFSAQQFPDLHSELNLSSLELGDSALYFCASSVSGDEEQYFGPGTRLTVT.

This chain links TRBV11-2 with TRBJ2-1, with TRBD2 matching 9 bases. This CDR3 region has 17 residues. Germline V lookup: CDR1 SGHAT, CDR2 FQNNGV. With V trimmed by 1 base and J by 12 bases, 16 bases remained unmatched. This chain's CDR3 is CASSLGLAGEVSEGQFF. The CDR3 DNA reads TGTGCCAGCAGCTTAGGGTTAGCGGGAGAAGTTAGCGAGGGGCAGTTCTTC.

The rearrangement links TRBV5-1 to TRBJ2-6; possible D gene TRBD2, 6 bases. The V end was cut by 3 bases, the J end by 0 bases, with 10 bases between. Germline CDR1 and CDR2: SGHRS and YFSETQ. The CDR3 contains 16 residues. CDR3 nucleotide sequence: TGCGCCAGCAGCTGGGACTTGCACTCTGGGGCCAACGTCCTGACTTTC. As protein: CASSWDLHSGANVLTF.

This clone was counted between two and nine times. V usage is TRBV6-5 and J usage is TRBJ1-1, with a weak D call TRBD1 (5 bases). This CDR3 contains 14 residues. The V end lost 4 bases, the J end lost 4 bases, and 13 bases lay between the germline ends. Germline lookup yields CDR1 MNHEY and CDR2 SVGAGI. The CDR3 nucleotides read TGTGCCAGCAGTTTGACGCTTAGGGGCACTGAAGCTTTCTTT. This sequence encodes CASSLTLRGTEAFF.

This clone was picked up a small number of times. The chain has TRBV9 and TRBJ2-1; D perhaps matches TRBD2 (6 bases). Trimming left V 4 bases short and J 6 bases short, with 8 bases between. CDR1 is SGDLS, CDR2 YYNGEE, per germline. The CDR3 extends over 12 amino acids. This CDR3 reads CASSPAGNEQFF. CDR3 bases: TGTGCCAGCAGCCCAGCGGGCAATGAGCAGTTCTTC.

This chain uses TRBV5-1 with TRBJ1-1; 8 bases line up with TRBD1. The CDR3 is 14 residues long. The ends lost 2 bases at V and 4 bases at J; junction bases unmatched: 4. Germline V gene data show CDR1 as SGHRS and CDR2 as YFSETQ. CDR3 in DNA: TGCGCCAGCAGCTTTGGACAGGGAAGCACTGAAGCTTTCTTT. This sequence encodes CASSFGQGSTEAFF. The variable domain in full, completed from reference TRBV5-1 and TRBJ1-1, reads KAGVTQTPRYLIKTRGQQVTLSCSPISGHRSVSWYQQTPGQGLQFLFEYFSETQRNKGNFPGRFSGRQFSNSRSEMNVSTLELGDSALYLCASSFGQGSTEAFFGQGTRLTVV.

The V and J genes are TRBV10-3 and TRBJ2-3; 7 positions match TRBD2. The CDR3 spans 15 residues. Germline lookup yields CDR1 ENHRY and CDR2 SYGVKD. J was trimmed by 6 bases and V by 5 bases; bases with no gene match: 11. The DNA of the CDR3 is TGTGCCATCAGTTTCCCCCCCGGGGGAGGGGATACGCAGTATTTT. Translated, it gives CAISFPPGGGDTQYF.

The gene calls are TRBV30 and TRBJ2-3, with 14 bases that match TRBD2. The CDR3 is made up of 14 amino acids. The germline V gene encodes CDR1 GTSNPN and CDR2 SVGIG (reference sequence). CDR3 in DNA: TGTGCTAGGACTAGCGGGGGGCGGACAGATACGCAGTATTTT. Translated: CARTSGGRTDTQYF.

The chain links TRBV11-2 to TRBJ2-7; 10 bases match TRBD2. The CDR3 is 15 residues long. Losses at the gene ends were 5 bases for V and 1 base for J; bases not matched to a gene: 5. The germline V gene has CDR1 SGHAT and CDR2 FQNNGV. CDR3 sequence reads: CASSRTSGQSYEQYF. The CDR3 bases are TGTGCCAGCAGCAGGACTAGCGGTCAATCCTACGAGCAGTACTTC.

This chain connects TRBV5-6 to TRBJ1-4; weak D call: TRBD1 (5 bases). V was cut by 4 bases and J by 5 bases, with 18 bases left in between. Germline V gene sequence: CDR1 SGHDT, CDR2 YYEEEE. This CDR3 contains 16 residues. CDR3 DNA sequence: TGTGCCAGCAGCCGGACGGCGGGACGGGGGAATGAAAAACTGTTTTTT. It yields the protein CASSRTAGRGNEKLFF.

The chain links TRBV7-9 to TRBJ2-7; possible D gene TRBD1, 6 bases. Germline CDR1 reads SEHNR; CDR2 reads FQNEAQ (reference sequence). This CDR3 spans 14 amino acids. V was shortened by 3 bases and J by 2 bases, with 11 bases between the two germline ends. Here the CDR3 reads CASSFRTDAYEQYF. The CDR3 nucleotides are TGTGCCAGCAGCTTCAGGACAGACGCCTACGAGCAGTACTTC.

This clone has only a few counts. The J gene is TRBJ2-5, the V gene TRBV25-1; TRBD2 matches 10 bases. The CDR3 has 17 residues. The germline gives CDR1 MGHDK, CDR2 SYGVNS. The V gene end was trimmed by 4 bases and the J gene end by 4 bases; junction bases not matched to a gene: 12. DNA of the CDR3: TGTGCCAGCAGTGCAGAAGCGGGAGGGGCGGGGGGAGAGACCCAGTACTTC. Protein: CASSAEAGGAGGETQYF.

This clone has just a few counts. The V gene is TRBV30, the J gene TRBJ2-5; D uncertain. Germline V gives CDR1 GTSNPN, CDR2 SVGIG (reference sequence). This CDR3 is 11 amino acids long. Trimming removed 3 bases from V and 5 bases from J, with 7 bases in between. The CDR3 region has the DNA TGTGCCTGGAGCCTAGAGGAGACCCAGTACTTC. It specifies CAWSLEETQYF.

The rearrangement joins TRBV18 to TRBJ1-5; D is possibly TRBD1 (6 bases). Germline V CDR1 and CDR2: KGHSH, LQKENI. V was pared by 2 bases and J by 2 bases, with 10 bases between. The CDR3 has 15 amino acids. The CDR3 reads CASSPTGRGNQPQHF. As DNA, the CDR3 is TGTGCCAGCTCACCAACAGGGCGGGGCAATCAGCCCCAGCATTTT.

CDR3 coding DNA: TGTGCCAGCAGCTTAGCGACGGGGAATCAGCCCCAGCATTTT. Translation gives CASSLATGNQPQHF. The V gene is TRBV7-9, the J gene TRBJ1-5, with D unclear. Trimming pared 0 bases from V and 4 bases from J, leaving 7 bases between. The CDR3 is made up of 14 amino acids. Looked up from germline, CDR1 is SEHNR and CDR2 is FQNEAQ (reference sequence).

This clone was seen a few times. J is TRBJ2-7 and V is TRBV9; 7 bases are shared with TRBD2. CDR3 size: 15 residues. The ends lost 0 bases at V and 1 base at J; junction bases unmatched: 4. Germline V lookup: CDR1 SGDLS, CDR2 YYNGEE. The CDR3 loop reads CASSVGGRASYEQYF. The CDR3 DNA reads as TGTGCCAGCAGCGTAGGAGGGAGGGCTTCCTACGAGCAGTACTTC.